Listed here are 27 T cell receptor beta chains from one sample, sequenced in a study of monozygotic twins with inflammatory bowel disease. Reprocessing the 5' RACE reads, TCRdb reports a single entry for every CDR3 protein and omits DNA. The sample holds about 300,000 distinct CDR3 sequences. The sample comprised blood. These receptors all stem from a human donor with ulcerative colitis or Crohn's disease, or a healthy co-twin of an affected twin (not recorded which).

The rearrangement joins TRBV14 to TRBJ1-2. CDR3 length equals 15 residues. Germline V CDR1 and CDR2: SGHDN, FVKESK. CDR3 protein: CASSQVGQEDYGYTF.

J is TRBJ2-7 and V is TRBV5-1; there is no DNA to check the TCRdb D call of TRBD2. Germline assignment: CDR1 SGHRS and CDR2 YFSETQ. The CDR3 sequence is 19 residues long. The CDR3 sequence is CASSPGGTSGRAALYEQYF.

The chain employs TRBV6-1 and TRBJ2-2; absent DNA, TCRdb's TRBD2 call cannot be checked. The length of the CDR3 is 17 residues. Germline V gene sequence: CDR1 MNHNS, CDR2 SASEGT. The CDR3 protein is CASRKTGLAGATGELFF.

This rearrangement joins TRBV7-2 to TRBJ2-7; TCRdb selects TRBD2, and the lack of DNA leaves this call unchecked. This CDR3 comprises 17 residues. The germline gives CDR1 SGHTA, CDR2 FQGNSA. The CDR3: CASSFKGGLAGNYEQYF. The variable domain in full, completed from reference TRBV7-2 and TRBJ2-7, reads GAGVSQSPSNKVTEKGKDVELRCDPISGHTALYWYRQSLGQGLEFLIYFQGNSAPDKSGLPSDRFSAERTGGSVSTLTIQRTQQEDSAVYLCASSFKGGLAGNYEQYFGPGTRLTVT.

The chain combines TRBV5-6 with TRBJ2-7; checking the TCRdb D call of TRBD1 is not possible without DNA. CDR1 SGHDT and CDR2 YYEEEE come from the germline V gene. CDR3 length: 14 residues. Here the CDR3 reads CASSLAGASREQYF. The variable domain in full, with the rest retrieved from reference TRBV5-6 and TRBJ2-7, is DAGVTQSPTHLIKTRGQQVTLRCSPKSGHDTVSWYQQALGQGPQFIFQYYEEEERQRGNFPDRFSGHQFPNYSSELNVNALLLGDSALYLCASSLAGASREQYFGPGTRLTVT.

The chain employs TRBV6-5 and TRBJ2-5. Germline lookup yields CDR1 MNHEY and CDR2 SVGAGI. This CDR3 is 13 amino acids long. The CDR3 sequence: CASSYGDLGTQYF.

The gene calls are TRBV11-2 and TRBJ2-5; as DNA is missing, the TRBD2 call by TCRdb cannot be tested. The germline V gene has CDR1 SGHAT and CDR2 FQNNGV. The CDR3 runs 18 residues. The CDR3 sequence is CASSLSSTSGGAGETQYF.

The genes are TRBV7-2 and TRBJ2-1; TCRdb's D call of TRBD1 is untestable without DNA. Looked up from germline, CDR1 is SGHTA and CDR2 is FQGNSA. The CDR3 runs to 14 residues. CDR3 sequence reads: CASSPPGTSLEQFF.

The chain is built from TRBV5-1 and TRBJ2-1; TCRdb calls TRBD2, which cannot be checked without DNA. CDR3 length: 17 amino acids. Germline CDR1 and CDR2: SGHRS and YFSETQ. The chain's CDR3 is CASSRTSGGGPFNEQFF.

The chain is built from TRBV18 and TRBJ2-5. This CDR3 has 12 residues. Germline V gene sequence: CDR1 KGHSH, CDR2 LQKENI. The CDR3 region is CASSPFAETQYF.

V usage is TRBV15 and J usage is TRBJ2-5. The length of the CDR3 is 14 residues. Germline values: CDR1 LNHNV, CDR2 YYDKDF (reference sequence). CDR3 protein: CATSEGPQMETQYF.

This sequence joins TRBV4-3 and TRBJ2-7; TCRdb picks TRBD1, but there is no DNA to check that call. Germline V gene data show CDR1 as LGHNA and CDR2 as YSLEER. The CDR3 sequence is 15 residues long. This CDR3 is CASSQDLAGGYEQYF.

The rearrangement uses TRBV12-3 or TRBV12-4 and TRBJ1-6; TCRdb's D call, TRBD1, is unchecked because there is no DNA. The CDR3 has 16 residues. CDR3 region: CASSPGGSSYNSPLHF.

The chain has TRBV20-1 and TRBJ2-1; with no DNA, the TCRdb D assignment of TRBD1 cannot be verified. This CDR3 is built from 14 residues. Germline V CDR1 and CDR2: DFQATT, SNEGSKA (reference sequence). CDR3 residues: CSASGGYSYNEQFF.

V usage is TRBV9 and J usage is TRBJ2-5; TCRdb calls TRBD2, which cannot be checked without DNA. There are 14 residues in the CDR3. The germline CDR1 and CDR2 sequences are SGDLS and YYNGEE. CDR3 protein: CASSWGGDQETQYF.

V gene TRBV20-1 combines with J gene TRBJ2-2. CDR1 and CDR2 (germline): DFQATT, SNEGSKA (reference sequence). The CDR3 is made up of 16 amino acids. CDR3 amino acids: CSASGYSRSNTGELFF.

The rearrangement links TRBV12-3 or TRBV12-4 to TRBJ1-2; TCRdb calls TRBD1, which cannot be checked without DNA. The CDR3 length is 14 residues. CDR3: CASRPGQGNYGYTF.

The chain has TRBV20-1 and TRBJ2-7. The V gene's germline CDR1 is DFQATT and CDR2 SNEGSKA (reference sequence). The CDR3 totals 13 residues. The CDR3: CSAEAGTAFEQYF.

This chain uses TRBV19 with TRBJ2-5; TCRdb selects TRBD2, and the lack of DNA leaves this call unchecked. CDR1 is LNHDA and CDR2 is SQIVND in the germline V gene (reference sequence). The CDR3 extends over 15 amino acids. The CDR3 sequence is CASSHRGFGQETQYF.

This chain links TRBV7-3 with TRBJ2-2. The CDR3 covers 14 residues. The germline V gene has CDR1 SGHTA and CDR2 FQGTGA. The CDR3 here is CASSLTGITGELFF.

The V gene is TRBV14, the J gene TRBJ2-6. The CDR3 totals 15 residues. Germline values: CDR1 SGHDN, CDR2 FVKESK. CDR3 loop: CASSRAGSGANVLTF. Combining the CDR3 with reference TRBV14 and TRBJ2-6 gives the whole variable domain EAGVTQFPSHSVIEKGQTVTLRCDPISGHDNLYWYRRVMGKEIKFLLHFVKESKQDESGMPNNRFLAERTGGTYSTLKVQPAELEDSGVYFCASSRAGSGANVLTFGAGSRLTVL.

The V call is TRBV7-8, the J call TRBJ2-7; without DNA, the TCRdb call of TRBD1 cannot be checked. The CDR3 runs 17 residues. Germline V gene lookup returns CDR1 SGHVS and CDR2 FQNEAQ. CDR3 protein: CASSFSRGPDRGYEQYF. Full variable domain (remainder filled in from reference TRBV7-8 and TRBJ2-7): GAGVSQSPRYKVAKRGQDVALRCDPISGHVSLFWYQQALGQGPEFLTYFQNEAQLDKSGLPSDRFFAERPEGSVSTLKIQRTQQEDSAVYLCASSFSRGPDRGYEQYFGPGTRLTVT.

The rearrangement links TRBV3-1 to TRBJ2-1; the TCRdb D gene call, TRBD1, has no DNA to confirm it. From germline, CDR1 is LGHDT and CDR2 YNNKEL (reference sequence). CDR3 length: 13 residues. CDR3 in amino acids: CASSLRPGDEQFF.

The chain combines TRBV18 with TRBJ2-7; TCRdb gives TRBD2 as the D gene, but with no DNA this cannot be confirmed. The germline CDR1 and CDR2 sequences are KGHSH and LQKENI. The CDR3 extends over 17 amino acids. CDR3 residues: CASSSRTRGMVGYEQYF.

The chain carries TRBV7-2 and TRBJ2-7; the D call from TCRdb, TRBD1, cannot be confirmed without DNA. Germline CDR1 SGHTA, CDR2 FQGNSA. The CDR3 has 15 amino acids. The CDR3 loop is CASSLSGGAAYEQYF.

This sequence joins TRBV7-2 and TRBJ1-1; the TCRdb D gene call, TRBD1, has no DNA to confirm it. The CDR3 covers 13 residues. Germline V gene data show CDR1 as SGHTA and CDR2 as FQGNSA. This CDR3 is CASSQLVRGEAFF.

J is TRBJ1-3 and V is TRBV5-1; TCRdb calls TRBD1, which cannot be checked without DNA. Germline V lookup: CDR1 SGHRS, CDR2 YFSETQ. The CDR3 is 16 amino acids. CDR3 sequence: CASSFGPSLSGNTIYF.